These 31 T cell receptor beta chains share one sample of origin, sequenced in a study of blood T cell repertoires in COVID-19. Produced via immunoSEQ multiplex PCR; TCRdb's table is partial and in-frame only. The repertoire holds around 110,000 clones, with 90% as singletons. Material: peripheral blood. These TCRs come from a human donor with active COVID-19. The donor label of this sample is uncertain.

The genes are TRBV10-3 and TRBJ2-1; D is undetermined. Germline values: CDR1 ENHRY, CDR2 SYGVKD. V dropped 1 base and J dropped 9 bases, with 10 bases sitting between them. The CDR3 loop spans 13 amino acids. The CDR3 nucleotides read TGTGCCATCAGTGAGTTATTAGCATCTGAGCAGTTCTTC. It specifies CAISELLASEQFF.

This chain joins TRBV7-6 and TRBJ2-1; 9 bases are shared with TRBD2. The CDR3 runs 15 residues. V was clipped by 3 bases and J by 7 bases; unmatched bases: 7. Germline CDR1 and CDR2: SGHVS and FNYEAQ. CDR3 region: CASSFAAGGSNEQFF. In nucleotides, the CDR3 is TGTGCCAGCAGCTTCGCAGCGGGGGGTAGTAATGAGCAGTTCTTC.

This clone was seen a few times. This rearrangement joins TRBV3-1 (or the pseudogene TRBV3-2) to TRBJ2-7, with 9 bases identical to TRBD1. Germline CDR1 LGHDT, CDR2 YNNKEL (reference sequence). This CDR3 has 17 amino acids. With V trimmed by 0 bases and J by 7 bases, 13 bases remained unmatched. This CDR3 is CASSQEIGDRANLEQYF. Here the CDR3 DNA reads TGTGCCAGCAGCCAAGAGATCGGGGACAGGGCTAACCTTGAGCAGTACTTC.

The chain uses TRBV5-1 and TRBJ1-2; the match to TRBD1 covers 8 bases. Looked up from germline, CDR1 is SGHRS and CDR2 is YFSETQ. The CDR3 contains 14 residues. V lost 0 bases, J lost 10 bases, and 8 bases stayed unmatched. The CDR3 DNA reads as TGCGCCAGCAGCTTGGCCTCCGGACAGGGATACTACACCTTC. This gives the protein CASSLASGQGYYTF.

The gene calls are TRBV27 and TRBJ2-7; 9 bases are shared with TRBD1. CDR1 is MNHEY, CDR2 SMNVEV, per germline (reference sequence). This CDR3 has 13 amino acids. With 5 bases clipped from V and 4 bases from J, the junction kept 3 bases outside the gene matches. The DNA for the CDR3 is TGTGCCAGCAGTCCCGGGACAGGGTACGAGCAGTACTTC. It translates to CASSPGTGYEQYF.

The chain couples TRBV9 to TRBJ1-2; D may be TRBD1 (6 bases). CDR3 length: 17 residues. V gave up 0 bases and J gave up 3 bases, with 18 bases separating them. Germline CDR1 and CDR2: SGDLS and YYNGEE. CDR3 protein: CASSVGGMGAGDYGYTF. CDR3 DNA sequence: TGTGCCAGCAGCGTAGGCGGAATGGGGGCCGGGGACTATGGCTACACCTTC.

The J gene is TRBJ1-1, the V gene TRBV7-8; 8 bases map to TRBD1. The germline CDR1 and CDR2 sequences are SGHVS and FQNEAQ. This CDR3 is built from 16 residues. Trimming at V came to 3 bases and at J to 7 bases, leaving 13 bases not matched to a gene. CDR3 DNA sequence: TGTGCCAGCAGCTTTCGACAGGGGAAGGCGCCCAGTGAAGCTTTCTTT. It is translated as CASSFRQGKAPSEAFF.

The V and J genes are TRBV7-6 and TRBJ1-1; tentatively, D is TRBD1 (5 bases). Trimming took off 0 bases at V and 0 bases at J, with 17 bases between the two ends. The CDR3 loop spans 18 amino acids. Per the germline V gene, CDR1 is SGHVS and CDR2 is FNYEAQ. CDR3 sequence (DNA): TGTGCCAGCAGCTTAGCGGCTTGGGGGGGGACCATGAACACTGAAGCTTTCTTT. This sequence encodes CASSLAAWGGTMNTEAFF.

This sequence joins TRBV11-3 and TRBJ2-7, with D maybe TRBD2 (5 bases). V gave up 5 bases and J gave up 2 bases, with 10 bases separating them. CDR1 SGHNT and CDR2 YENEEA come from the germline V gene. The CDR3 length is 13 residues. Written as DNA, the CDR3 is TGTGCCAGCAGCCTGGACGGGGCCTACGAGCAGTACTTC. Protein product: CASSLDGAYEQYF.

The chain recombines TRBV6-2 or TRBV6-3 with TRBJ2-5; 11 positions match TRBD2. Germline V lookup: CDR1 MNHEY, CDR2 SVGEGT. V lost 6 bases to trimming and J lost 2 bases; unmatched junction nucleotides: 8. CDR3 length: 16 residues. This CDR3 reads CASSTTSGGDQETQYF. The CDR3 DNA reads TGTGCCAGCAGCACTACTAGCGGGGGCGATCAAGAGACCCAGTACTTC.

The rearrangement links TRBV11-2 to TRBJ2-3, with 8 bases lining up with TRBD1. The CDR3 has 15 residues. V shed 3 bases, J shed 5 bases, and the junction held 7 bases outside the gene matches. Per germline, CDR1 SGHAT and CDR2 FQNNGV. The CDR3 here is CASSFGQGYRDTQYF. The CDR3 DNA is TGTGCCAGCAGCTTCGGACAGGGTTATAGAGATACGCAGTATTTT.

This rearrangement joins TRBV5-4 to TRBJ2-3; D perhaps matches TRBD1 (6 bases). Germline loops: CDR1 SGHNT, CDR2 YYREEE (reference sequence). The CDR3 is 14 amino acids. Trimming took off 3 bases at V and 0 bases at J, with 8 bases between the two ends. The CDR3 sequence is CASSSGQSTDTQYF. In DNA, the CDR3 is TGTGCCAGCAGCTCCGGACAGAGCACAGATACGCAGTATTTT. Combining the CDR3 with reference TRBV5-4 and TRBJ2-3 gives the whole variable domain ETGVTQSPTHLIKTRGQQVTLRCSSQSGHNTVSWYQQALGQGPQFIFQYYREEENGRGNFPPRFSGLQFPNYSSELNVNALELDDSALYLCASSSGQSTDTQYFGPGTRLTVL.

The rearrangement joins TRBV7-9 to TRBJ2-1; no firm D call. Deletions cut 3 bases from V and 5 bases from J, with 5 bases between. The V gene's germline CDR1 is SEHNR and CDR2 FQNEAQ (reference sequence). The CDR3 has 12 amino acids. For the CDR3, the DNA is TGTGCCAGCAGCTTCCTTCACAATGAGCAGTTCTTC. Residues: CASSFLHNEQFF.

The chain joins TRBV6-2 or TRBV6-3 to TRBJ2-7; TRBD2 matches at 11 bases. This CDR3 is built from 14 residues. With 6 bases clipped from V and 0 bases from J, the junction kept 1 base outside the gene matches. Germline CDR1 is MNHEY and CDR2 is SVGEGT. In nucleotides, the CDR3 is TGTGCCAGCAGCGGACTAGCGGGCTCCTACGAGCAGTACTTC. This codes for CASSGLAGSYEQYF.

J is TRBJ2-1 and V is TRBV19; 15 bases align to TRBD2. Trimming removed 4 bases from V and 1 base from J; junction bases left unmatched: 5. Germline CDR1 LNHDA, CDR2 SQIVND (reference sequence). The CDR3 spans 18 residues. The chain's CDR3 is CASSTGLAGGLSYNEQFF. The CDR3 nucleotides read TGTGCCAGTAGTACCGGACTAGCGGGGGGGCTTTCCTACAATGAGCAGTTCTTC.

The chain joins TRBV6-6 to TRBJ2-3; 7 bases fit TRBD1. Germline V gene data show CDR1 as MNHNY and CDR2 as SVGAGI (reference sequence). The trim removed 6 bases at V and 6 bases at J, leaving 6 bases unmatched. The CDR3 sequence is 13 residues long. The DNA of the CDR3 is TGTGCCAGCAGGCAACAGGGGTTGGATACGCAGTATTTT. It translates to CASRQQGLDTQYF.

The rearrangement links TRBV9 to TRBJ2-3; 9 bases map to TRBD2. V shed 4 bases, J shed 3 bases, and the junction held 12 bases outside the gene matches. Germline-derived CDR1 and CDR2 are SGDLS and YYNGEE. The CDR3 spans 17 residues. CDR3 in DNA: TGTGCCAGCAGCCCGTGGGGCGGGGGGGCCTCGACAGATACGCAGTATTTT. Translated, it gives CASSPWGGGASTDTQYF.

The chain has TRBV4-2 and TRBJ1-2, with a weak D call TRBD1 (6 bases). This CDR3 has 15 amino acids. The germline V and J ends were trimmed by 3 bases and 4 bases, with 15 bases remaining between them. CDR1 is LGHNA and CDR2 is YNFKEQ in the germline V gene. The CDR3 is CASSQPGEGVYGYTF. CDR3 nucleotide sequence: TGTGCCAGCAGCCAGCCGGGGGAGGGGGTCTATGGCTACACCTTC.

This clone has just one count. V is TRBV18 and J is TRBJ1-2; weak D call: TRBD1 (6 bases). The CDR3 runs 17 residues. Germline V gene sequence: CDR1 KGHSH, CDR2 LQKENI. The V and J ends lost 1 base and 4 bases respectively, with 19 bases between them. CDR3 in amino acids: CASSPLPQSRDIYGYTF. DNA of the CDR3: TGTGCCAGCTCACCACTTCCCCAGTCCCGGGACATCTATGGCTACACCTTC.

The J gene is TRBJ2-7, the V gene TRBV19, with TRBD1 identical over 7 bases. Germline V gene data show CDR1 as LNHDA and CDR2 as SQIVND (reference sequence). The CDR3 covers 15 residues. V lost 1 base to trimming and J lost 2 bases; unmatched junction nucleotides: 5. DNA of the CDR3: TGTGCCAGTAGTATAGTGGGACAGCGAGCCTACGAGCAGTACTTC. This encodes CASSIVGQRAYEQYF.

The rearrangement links TRBV6-5 to TRBJ1-1; no clear D gene. CDR3 length: 13 amino acids. Germline lookup yields CDR1 MNHEY and CDR2 SVGAGI. V lost 7 bases, J lost 1 base, and 10 bases lay in between. The CDR3 nucleotides read TGTGCCAGCACCCCCGGTGGGAACACTGAAGCTTTCTTT. Translation: CASTPGGNTEAFF.

The V gene is TRBV4-1, the J gene TRBJ2-7; TRBD1 matches at 9 bases. Trimming took 3 bases from V and 1 from J; bases not matched to a gene: 1. The CDR3 totals 14 residues. Per the germline V gene, CDR1 is MGHRA and CDR2 is YSYEKL. The CDR3 sequence is CASSHDRGSYEQYF. Here the CDR3 DNA reads TGCGCCAGCAGCCACGACAGGGGGTCCTACGAGCAGTACTTC.

V gene TRBV2 combines with J gene TRBJ1-5; a possible D gene is TRBD1 (5 bases). The CDR3 totals 17 residues. Germline lookup yields CDR1 SNHLY and CDR2 FYNNEI. The V gene lost 7 bases and the J gene lost 3 bases, with 22 bases spanning the gap. CDR3 sequence reads: CASKARLTESNNQPQHF. In DNA, the CDR3 is TGTGCCAGCAAGGCTAGGTTGACAGAATCTAACAATCAGCCCCAGCATTTT.

V gene TRBV15 combines with J gene TRBJ1-5, with 7 bases lining up with TRBD1. With V trimmed by 8 bases and J by 3 bases, 25 bases remained unmatched. CDR3 length equals 20 residues. Germline V gene lookup returns CDR1 LNHNV and CDR2 YYDKDF (reference sequence). In DNA, the CDR3 is TGTGCCACCCCCAATATACCTTACCGACAGGGACCCGCCAACAATCAGCCCCAGCATTTT. Protein: CATPNIPYRQGPANNQPQHF. The full variable domain, rest sourced from reference TRBV15 and TRBJ1-5, is DAMVIQNPRYQVTQFGKPVTLSCSQTLNHNVMYWYQQKSSQAPKLLFHYYDKDFNNEADTPDNFQSRRPNTSFCFLDIRSPGLGDTAMYLCATPNIPYRQGPANNQPQHFGDGTRLSIL.

This clone was observed once. V is TRBV7-5 and J is TRBJ1-5; the table's D call of TRBD1 was not tested on the DNA. TRBV7-5 represents a pseudogene. The CDR3 is made up of 18 amino acids. The CDR3 DNA is TGTGTCAGAAGCTTAGAGGTCGACAGCAACGAGGGCAATCAGCCCCAGCATTTT. This translates into CVRSLEVDSNEGNQPQHF.

This chain joins TRBV11-2 and TRBJ2-7, with 8 bases identical to TRBD1. The germline V gene has CDR1 SGHAT and CDR2 FQNNGV. CDR3 size: 16 residues. J lost 2 bases, V lost 5 bases, and 11 bases had no gene match. The DNA for the CDR3 is TGTGCCAGCAGCCGGGACAGGCCCGCATTCGCCTACGAGCAGTACTTC. Protein product: CASSRDRPAFAYEQYF.

DNA for the CDR3: TGCGCCAGCAGCCAAGATCTCATGGGACACCTCTCTGGAAACACCATATATTTT. Protein product: CASSQDLMGHLSGNTIYF. This sequence joins TRBV4-3 and TRBJ1-3; D is possibly TRBD1 (6 bases). The germline V gene encodes CDR1 LGHNA and CDR2 YSLEER. V gave up 0 bases and J gave up 0 bases, with 15 bases separating them. The CDR3 spans 18 residues.

The chain employs TRBV21-1 and TRBJ1-5; the DNA was not compared with TRBD1, the D call given in the table. TRBV21-1 counts as a pseudogene. This CDR3 is 14 amino acids long. CDR3 residues: CASSSWTGNQPQHF. The DNA of the CDR3 is TGTGCCAGCAGCAGTTGGACAGGCAATCAGCCCCAGCATTTT.

This clone was picked up a small number of times. V gene TRBV3-1 (or the pseudogene TRBV3-2) combines with J gene TRBJ1-5, with 8 positions matching TRBD1. This CDR3 has 15 residues. The junction had 6 bases not matched to a gene; V was cut back by 4 bases and J by 4 bases. CDR1 and CDR2 (germline): LGHDT, YNNKEL (reference sequence). CDR3 bases: TGTGCCAGCAGCCCAGGACAGGGTCTGAATCAGCCCCAGCATTTT. It translates to CASSPGQGLNQPQHF.

The chain has TRBV29-1 and TRBJ1-2, with D perhaps matching TRBD1 (5 bases). V was trimmed by 2 bases and J by 4 bases, leaving 14 bases between them. Germline CDR1 reads SQVTM; CDR2 reads ANQGSEA. The CDR3 sequence is 14 residues long. CDR3 sequence (DNA): TGCAGCGTTGAATTTCCAGGGCACGTCTATGGCTACACCTTC. Translating it yields CSVEFPGHVYGYTF.

The chain joins TRBV5-1 to TRBJ2-1, with D possibly being TRBD2 (7 bases). V lost 4 bases, J lost 6 bases, and 23 bases lay in between. This CDR3 region has 17 residues. The germline gives CDR1 SGHRS, CDR2 YFSETQ. The CDR3 bases are TGCGCCAGCAGCGGAGGGACCCGGGGGGCCTCGGGCAATGAGCAGTTCTTC. Its translation is CASSGGTRGASGNEQFF.